This T cell receptor (beta chain) was observed in a study of blood T cell repertoires in COVID-19. Study details: The origin of the acute and convalescent COVID-19 samples was the United States, Italy and Spain. Nucleic acid was either cDNA or gDNA, and it came from T cells, B-cell-depleted T cells, or PBMCs.

Original handling: Estimation of nucleated cell counts relied on the amplification of reference gene primers. Repertoires were generated with immunoSEQ multiplex PCR, while TCRdb's copy carries only in-frame clones and drops some. V, J and clone size derive from that table, while D and trimming were established from the DNA sequence. The table lists under 250,000 clones, about three quarters of them singletons. CDR3 size: 15 residues. Trimming stripped 3 bases from V and 6 bases from J, with 15 bases between. Germline-derived CDR1 and CDR2 are KGHDR and SFDVKD. Material for sequencing was peripheral blood. This chain joins TRBV24-1 and TRBJ2-3; the D gene is possibly TRBD2 (7 bases). This receptor was obtained from a woman aged 70-85 years with acute or convalescent COVID-19. In nucleotides, the CDR3 is TGTGCCACCAGTGATACGGGGGGCTTAACCGATACGCAGTATTTT. Translated: CATSDTGGLTDTQYF.